This entry lists 13 T cell receptor beta chains sequenced from one sample in a study of blood T cell repertoires in COVID-19. Repertoires were generated with immunoSEQ multiplex PCR, while TCRdb's copy carries only in-frame clones and drops some. The table shows approximately 88,000 clones, with roughly 76% occurring only once. The sequencing input was peripheral blood. These receptors came from a woman over 75 with active or convalescent COVID-19.

This sequence joins TRBV7-2 and TRBJ2-5, with D perhaps matching TRBD1 (5 bases). The CDR3 is 14 residues long. V was clipped by 5 bases and J by 5 bases, with 15 bases between them. Germline V gene sequence: CDR1 SGHTA, CDR2 FQGNSA. CDR3 DNA: TGTGCCAGCAGCAGCCCCGGTGGGGCTGAGACCCAGTACTTC. Translating gives CASSSPGGAETQYF.

The chain employs TRBV5-6 and TRBJ2-7, with D perhaps matching TRBD1 (6 bases). Deletions cut 1 base from V and 4 bases from J, with 24 bases between. CDR3 length: 18 amino acids. Per the germline V gene, CDR1 is SGHDT and CDR2 is YYEEEE. The CDR3 DNA follows: TGTGCCAGCAGCTTGTTAGTTGGTCAGTCCGGGACAACTTACGAGCAGTACTTC. The encoded protein is CASSLLVGQSGTTYEQYF.

This clone has only a few counts. The chain couples TRBV7-9 to TRBJ1-6; D not resolved. The CDR3 has 16 amino acids. Per the germline V gene, CDR1 is SEHNR and CDR2 is FQNEAQ (reference sequence). V was trimmed by 3 bases and J by 7 bases, leaving 16 bases between them. The CDR3, as DNA: TGTGCCAGCAGCTTGTGGCGTGGAGGAGAGAATTCACCCCTCCACTTT. This translates into CASSLWRGGENSPLHF.

The V gene is TRBV9, the J gene TRBJ2-3; D remains ambiguous. The germline V gene encodes CDR1 SGDLS and CDR2 YYNGEE. V was shortened by 4 bases and J by 1 base, with 13 bases between the two germline ends. The CDR3 loop spans 15 amino acids. The CDR3 nucleotides are TGTGCCAGCAGCCCCGCGGCAACGGGCACAGATACGCAGTATTTT. Translation gives CASSPAATGTDTQYF.

This chain uses TRBV7-2 with TRBJ1-4; the D is unclear. The CDR3 consists of 16 residues. Germline lookup yields CDR1 SGHTA and CDR2 FQGNSA. Trimming removed 3 bases at V and 5 bases at J, with 16 bases between. CDR3 DNA sequence: TGTGCCAGCAGCTTGGATCCCGGAGACGGAAATGAAAAACTGTTTTTT. Amino acid sequence: CASSLDPGDGNEKLFF.

This chain uses TRBV5-4 with TRBJ2-1; D possibly corresponds to TRBD1 (6 bases). Germline CDR1 is SGHNT and CDR2 is YYREEE (reference sequence). The CDR3 runs to 15 residues. With 3 bases removed from V and 6 bases from J, the gap between germline ends came to 16 bases. Here the CDR3 reads CASSSPPQGSNEQFF. As DNA, the CDR3 is TGTGCCAGCAGCTCACCTCCACAGGGTAGCAATGAGCAGTTCTTC.

V is TRBV5-1 and J is TRBJ1-1; TRBD1 matches at 8 bases. This CDR3 contains 16 residues. The germline V gene encodes CDR1 SGHRS and CDR2 YFSETQ. Trimming at V came to 0 bases and at J to 5 bases, leaving 9 bases not matched to a gene. The CDR3 region is CASSLESGGAGTEAFF. Here the CDR3 DNA reads TGCGCCAGCAGCTTGGAGTCAGGGGGCGCGGGGACTGAAGCTTTCTTT.

V gene TRBV28 combines with J gene TRBJ2-7, with D tentatively TRBD2 (5 bases). In germline, CDR1 is MDHEN, CDR2 SYDVKM. CDR3 length: 12 amino acids. The V and J ends lost 7 bases and 5 bases respectively, with 12 bases between them. The CDR3 coding sequence is TGTGCCAGCATGGGCGGGCGGCACGAGCAGTACTTC. It encodes CASMGGRHEQYF. The full variable domain, rest sourced from reference TRBV28 and TRBJ2-7, is DVKVTQSSRYLVKRTGEKVFLECVQDMDHENMFWYRQDPGLGLRLIYFSYDVKMKEKGDIPEGYSVSREKKERFSLILESASTNQTSMYLCASMGGRHEQYFGPGTRLTVT.

J is TRBJ1-2 and V is TRBV10-3, with 10 bases aligning to TRBD1. This CDR3 is 18 amino acids long. Germline V CDR1 and CDR2: ENHRY, SYGVKD. The trim removed 7 bases at V and 1 base at J, leaving 15 bases unmatched. Here the CDR3 reads CAINRHLGDRGVNYGYTF. The CDR3 nucleotides are TGTGCCATCAATCGCCACCTGGGGGACAGGGGAGTTAACTATGGCTACACCTTC.

The J gene is TRBJ2-7, the V gene TRBV6-2 or TRBV6-3; D is perhaps TRBD2 (6 bases). Trimming removed 0 bases from V and 5 bases from J, with 14 bases in between. Per germline, CDR1 MNHEY and CDR2 SVGEGT. The CDR3 extends over 15 amino acids. CDR3 region: CASSYSPQGGHEQYF. CDR3 nucleotides: TGTGCCAGCAGTTACTCGCCTCAGGGAGGTCACGAGCAGTACTTC.

The chain recombines TRBV7-8 with TRBJ1-2; 10 bases map to TRBD1. V lost 5 bases to trimming and J lost 5 bases; unmatched junction nucleotides: 20. The CDR3 length is 19 residues. Germline V lookup: CDR1 SGHVS, CDR2 FQNEAQ. This CDR3 is CASSRYHSTGGLVGYGYTF. In nucleotides, the CDR3 is TGTGCCAGCAGCCGATACCATTCGACAGGGGGCTTAGTAGGGTATGGCTACACCTTC.

The genes are TRBV18 and TRBJ2-3, with D tentatively TRBD2 (6 bases). Germline-derived CDR1 and CDR2 are KGHSH and LQKENI. This CDR3 contains 17 residues. The V end lost 4 bases, the J end lost 4 bases, and 21 bases lay between the germline ends. CDR3 coding DNA: TGTGCCAGCTCACGACTGCCCGGGAGAAAAGGCCCAGATACGCAGTATTTT. Translated, it gives CASSRLPGRKGPDTQYF.

The table lists this clone with a count of one. The chain uses TRBV12-5 and TRBJ2-1; no definite D call. Trimming took off 2 bases at V and 8 bases at J, with 4 bases between the two ends. CDR1 and CDR2 (germline): LGHNT, FRNRAP. The CDR3 is 11 amino acids. CDR3 sequence: CASGLRDEQFF. DNA for the CDR3: TGTGCTAGTGGTTTGCGGGATGAGCAGTTCTTC.